This TCR beta chain was identified in a study of shared clonotypes between healthy human individuals. This table comes from immunoSEQ multiplex PCR, and its TCRdb copy is limited to in-frame clones, with some not included. The table records nearly 1,000,000 clones, less than 85% of them present only once. This clonotype originated in a man between 18 and 35 years old in good health. Source material: memory CD4+ T cells sorted from blood. Specified subset: CD45RA-negative fraction.

The CDR3 is CASSSRGTYEQYF. CDR3 nucleotides: TGTGCCAGCAGTTCCCGGGGAACCTACGAGCAGTACTTC. The rearrangement links TRBV27 to TRBJ2-7; perhaps TRBD2 as D (5 bases). The CDR3 totals 13 residues. V was clipped by 4 bases and J by 2 bases, with 9 bases between them. Germline V gene data show CDR1 as MNHEY and CDR2 as SMNVEV (reference sequence).